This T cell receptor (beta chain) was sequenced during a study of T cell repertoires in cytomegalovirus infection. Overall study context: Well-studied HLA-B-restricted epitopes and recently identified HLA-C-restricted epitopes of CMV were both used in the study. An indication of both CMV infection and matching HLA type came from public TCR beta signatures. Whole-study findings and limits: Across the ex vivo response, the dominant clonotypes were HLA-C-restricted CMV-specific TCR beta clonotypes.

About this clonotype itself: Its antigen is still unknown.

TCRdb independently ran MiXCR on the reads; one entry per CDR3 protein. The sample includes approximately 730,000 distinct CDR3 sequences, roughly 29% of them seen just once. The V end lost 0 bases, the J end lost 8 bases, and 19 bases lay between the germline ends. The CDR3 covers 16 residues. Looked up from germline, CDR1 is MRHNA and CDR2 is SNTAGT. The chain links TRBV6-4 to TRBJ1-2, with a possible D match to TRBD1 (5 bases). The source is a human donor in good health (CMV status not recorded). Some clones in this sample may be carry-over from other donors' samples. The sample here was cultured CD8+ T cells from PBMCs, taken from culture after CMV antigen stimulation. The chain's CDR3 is CASSDSIFGTKGGYTF. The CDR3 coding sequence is TGTGCCAGCAGTGACTCGATATTTGGGACCAAGGGAGGCTACACCTTC.